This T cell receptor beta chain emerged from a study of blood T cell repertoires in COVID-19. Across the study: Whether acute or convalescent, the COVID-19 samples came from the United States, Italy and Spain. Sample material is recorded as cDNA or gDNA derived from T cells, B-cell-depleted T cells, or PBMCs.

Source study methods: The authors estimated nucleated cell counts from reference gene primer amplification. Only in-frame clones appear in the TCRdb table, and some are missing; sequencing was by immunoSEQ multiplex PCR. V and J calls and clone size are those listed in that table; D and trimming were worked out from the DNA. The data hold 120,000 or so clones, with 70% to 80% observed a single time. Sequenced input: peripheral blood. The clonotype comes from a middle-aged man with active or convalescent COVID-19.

Here the CDR3 DNA reads TGTGCCAGCACCAGAGACAGGGATCTCACCGGGGAGCTGTTTTTT. Translated, it gives CASTRDRDLTGELFF. The rearrangement links TRBV6-5 to TRBJ2-2, with 7 bases matching TRBD1. This CDR3 spans 15 amino acids. The germline V gene encodes CDR1 MNHEY and CDR2 SVGAGI. J was trimmed by 4 bases and V by 7 bases; bases with no gene match: 9.